This entry lists 18 T cell receptor beta chains sequenced from one sample in a study of control samples from healthy donors and cancer patients (dated by TCRdb to the early 2020s). Library generation was performed with the immunoSEQ multiplex PCR assay. TCRdb stores this immuneACCESS table with in-frame sequences only. Part of the clones is absent; in the studies checked, under half of the shortfall reflects unresolved V genes, and no reason is known for the rest. This sample comprises some 120,000 clones, approximately 92% of them detected only once. Less than 1.5% of the sample belongs to the ten largest clones. What was sequenced was PBMCs. The receptor set was obtained from a woman aged 45-59 years with colorectal cancer.

The chain recombines TRBV7-3 with TRBJ2-4, with a possible D match to TRBD2 (5 bases). V shed 2 bases and J shed 8 bases, with 13 bases lying between them. The CDR3 extends over 14 amino acids. Germline V CDR1 and CDR2: SGHTA, FQGTGA. CDR3 amino acids: CASSLGLPGDIQYF. CDR3 nucleotide sequence: TGTGCCAGCAGCTTAGGGCTACCCGGGGACATTCAGTACTTC.

This clone was detected only a few times. This rearrangement joins TRBV27 to TRBJ1-6; 9 nucleotides match TRBD1. This CDR3 has 14 amino acids. CDR1 and CDR2 from the germline V gene are MNHEY and SMNVEV (reference sequence). J gave up 10 bases and V 5 bases, and 6 bases lay outside the gene matches. The CDR3 DNA follows: TGTGCCAGCAGTGGGAACAGGGGGCTCTCACCCCTCCACTTT. Its protein product is CASSGNRGLSPLHF.

The chain couples TRBV11-2 to TRBJ2-5; D call uncertain. There are 15 residues in the CDR3. With 1 base removed from V and 0 bases from J, the gap between germline ends came to 9 bases. Looked up from germline, CDR1 is SGHAT and CDR2 is FQNNGV. Here the CDR3 reads CASSLATSYQETQYF. DNA of the CDR3: TGTGCCAGCAGCTTAGCGACCAGCTACCAAGAGACCCAGTACTTC.

The CDR3 here is CAWSVGATAEAFF. The CDR3 DNA reads TGTGCCTGGAGTGTAGGGGCGACCGCTGAAGCTTTCTTT. This rearrangement joins TRBV30 to TRBJ1-1; D is possibly TRBD1 (5 bases). The germline V gene has CDR1 GTSNPN and CDR2 SVGIG (reference sequence). Trimming shortened V by 0 bases and J by 6 bases, and 11 bases separated the two germline ends. The CDR3 runs 13 residues.

This chain uses TRBV30 with TRBJ2-5; no clear D. In germline, CDR1 is GTSNPN, CDR2 SVGIG (reference sequence). The CDR3 has 14 residues. The V gene lost 1 base and the J gene lost 5 bases, with 14 bases spanning the gap. The CDR3 region is CAWSEGSTGETQYF. The DNA for the CDR3 is TGTGCCTGGAGTGAGGGCTCGACCGGGGAGACCCAGTACTTC.

The V gene is TRBV11-2, the J gene TRBJ1-1; 8 positions agree with TRBD1. Germline CDR1 is SGHAT and CDR2 is FQNNGV. The trim removed 4 bases at V and 1 base at J, leaving 8 bases unmatched. CDR3 length: 16 amino acids. The CDR3 reads CASSSWRQGKNTEAFF. Written as DNA, the CDR3 is TGTGCCAGCAGCTCCTGGCGACAGGGGAAGAACACTGAAGCTTTCTTT.

J is TRBJ2-3 and V is TRBV6-5, with D maybe TRBD1 (6 bases). Germline assignment: CDR1 MNHEY and CDR2 SVGAGI. Trimming took off 2 bases at V and 2 bases at J, with 14 bases between the two ends. This CDR3 comprises 16 residues. The CDR3 reads CASSYALDRNTDTQYF. As DNA, the CDR3 is TGTGCCAGCAGTTACGCCTTGGACAGAAACACAGATACGCAGTATTTT.

The chain's CDR3 is CASSEAGYSNQPQHF. Here the CDR3 DNA reads TGTGCCAGCAGTGAGGCCGGGTATAGCAATCAGCCCCAGCATTTT. J is TRBJ1-5 and V is TRBV2; D is undetermined. The V gene's germline CDR1 is SNHLY and CDR2 FYNNEI. V was pared by 3 bases and J by 0 bases, with 9 bases between. CDR3 size: 15 residues. Combining the CDR3 with reference TRBV2 and TRBJ1-5 gives the whole variable domain EPEVTQTPSHQVTQMGQEVILRCVPISNHLYFYWYRQILGQKVEFLVSFYNNEISEKSEIFDDQFSVERPDGSNFTLKIRSTKLEDSAMYFCASSEAGYSNQPQHFGDGTRLSIL.

This clone appeared a few times. This chain uses TRBV2 with TRBJ2-1; TRBD1 matches 7 bases. The V gene end was trimmed by 5 bases and the J gene end by 4 bases; junction bases not matched to a gene: 5. The CDR3 totals 14 residues. Germline V gene lookup returns CDR1 SNHLY and CDR2 FYNNEI. The CDR3 DNA is TGTGCCAGCAGTTGGGACAGTAGATACAATGAGCAGTTCTTC. It codes for CASSWDSRYNEQFF.

The chain combines TRBV30 with TRBJ1-2, with 9 bases aligning to TRBD1. From germline, CDR1 is GTSNPN and CDR2 SVGIG (reference sequence). The CDR3 loop spans 15 amino acids. Trimming at V came to 3 bases and at J to 6 bases, leaving 11 bases not matched to a gene. The CDR3 sequence is CAWSETTGTGNGYTF. CDR3 DNA: TGTGCCTGGAGCGAAACCACCGGGACAGGGAATGGCTACACCTTC.

This clone was seen a single time. The chain has TRBV4-1 and TRBJ1-6; TRBD1 is a possible D gene (5 bases). The germline V gene has CDR1 MGHRA and CDR2 YSYEKL. The CDR3 length is 14 residues. V lost 1 base and J lost 7, with 8 bases in between. CDR3: CASSQAGLNSPLHF. CDR3 bases: TGCGCCAGCAGCCAAGCAGGGTTGAATTCACCCCTCCACTTT.

The chain joins TRBV6-2 or TRBV6-3 to TRBJ2-3; either TRBD1 or TRBD2 may fit D (5 bases each). The CDR3 sequence is 15 residues long. Trimming took off 2 bases at V and 0 bases at J, with 9 bases between the two ends. Germline V gene sequence: CDR1 MNHEY, CDR2 SVGEGT. CDR3 sequence (DNA): TGTGCCAGCAGTTACCGTCGGGGCAGCACAGATACGCAGTATTTT. Amino acids: CASSYRRGSTDTQYF.

This sequence joins TRBV5-1 and TRBJ2-1; D might be TRBD2 (5 bases). The CDR3 extends over 15 amino acids. Germline values: CDR1 SGHRS, CDR2 YFSETQ. V was pared by 6 bases and J by 3 bases, with 16 bases between. CDR3 DNA sequence: TGCGCCAGCACCCCACGGCTAGCAGACTACAATGAGCAGTTCTTC. Translating it yields CASTPRLADYNEQFF.

The chain couples TRBV7-3 to TRBJ2-2; 10 positions agree with TRBD2. The CDR3 covers 15 residues. V shed 5 bases, J shed 0 bases, and the junction held 0 bases outside the gene matches. CDR1 and CDR2 (germline): SGHTA, FQGTGA. CDR3 nucleotides: TGTGCCAGCAGCCTAGCGGGGGCGAACACCGGGGAGCTGTTTTTT. Its translation is CASSLAGANTGELFF.

This rearrangement joins TRBV28 to TRBJ1-5, with 7 bases fitting TRBD1. V was clipped by 6 bases and J by 6 bases; unmatched bases: 11. CDR3 length: 15 residues. CDR1 and CDR2 from the germline V gene are MDHEN and SYDVKM. The CDR3 loop is CASRVTGGGGQPQHF. The CDR3 coding sequence is TGTGCCAGCAGAGTCACTGGAGGGGGCGGTCAGCCCCAGCATTTT.

The CDR3: CASSQLRQAAGNTIYF. As DNA, the CDR3 is TGTGCCAGCAGCCAGCTGCGACAGGCCGCTGGAAACACCATATATTTT. V gene TRBV5-6 combines with J gene TRBJ1-3, with a weak D call TRBD1 (6 bases). Germline V gene sequence: CDR1 SGHDT, CDR2 YYEEEE. The CDR3 totals 16 residues. V was cut by 4 bases and J by 2 bases, with 16 bases left in between.

V and J are TRBV30 and TRBJ2-7; D is ambiguous. CDR3 length equals 13 residues. V was trimmed by 4 bases and J by 1 base, leaving 11 bases between them. Germline loops: CDR1 GTSNPN, CDR2 SVGIG (reference sequence). The CDR3 bases are TGTGCCTGGACTCCCGGAACATCCTACGAGCAGTACTTC. This encodes CAWTPGTSYEQYF.

This clone has just one count. The genes are TRBV2 and TRBJ2-1, with a possible D match to TRBD2 (7 bases). Germline V lookup: CDR1 SNHLY, CDR2 FYNNEI. The CDR3 is made up of 14 amino acids. Trimming took off 5 bases at V and 4 bases at J, with 12 bases between the two ends. CDR3 nucleotides: TGTGCCAGCAGTAGCGGGACAAATTACAATGAGCAGTTCTTC. It is translated as CASSSGTNYNEQFF.